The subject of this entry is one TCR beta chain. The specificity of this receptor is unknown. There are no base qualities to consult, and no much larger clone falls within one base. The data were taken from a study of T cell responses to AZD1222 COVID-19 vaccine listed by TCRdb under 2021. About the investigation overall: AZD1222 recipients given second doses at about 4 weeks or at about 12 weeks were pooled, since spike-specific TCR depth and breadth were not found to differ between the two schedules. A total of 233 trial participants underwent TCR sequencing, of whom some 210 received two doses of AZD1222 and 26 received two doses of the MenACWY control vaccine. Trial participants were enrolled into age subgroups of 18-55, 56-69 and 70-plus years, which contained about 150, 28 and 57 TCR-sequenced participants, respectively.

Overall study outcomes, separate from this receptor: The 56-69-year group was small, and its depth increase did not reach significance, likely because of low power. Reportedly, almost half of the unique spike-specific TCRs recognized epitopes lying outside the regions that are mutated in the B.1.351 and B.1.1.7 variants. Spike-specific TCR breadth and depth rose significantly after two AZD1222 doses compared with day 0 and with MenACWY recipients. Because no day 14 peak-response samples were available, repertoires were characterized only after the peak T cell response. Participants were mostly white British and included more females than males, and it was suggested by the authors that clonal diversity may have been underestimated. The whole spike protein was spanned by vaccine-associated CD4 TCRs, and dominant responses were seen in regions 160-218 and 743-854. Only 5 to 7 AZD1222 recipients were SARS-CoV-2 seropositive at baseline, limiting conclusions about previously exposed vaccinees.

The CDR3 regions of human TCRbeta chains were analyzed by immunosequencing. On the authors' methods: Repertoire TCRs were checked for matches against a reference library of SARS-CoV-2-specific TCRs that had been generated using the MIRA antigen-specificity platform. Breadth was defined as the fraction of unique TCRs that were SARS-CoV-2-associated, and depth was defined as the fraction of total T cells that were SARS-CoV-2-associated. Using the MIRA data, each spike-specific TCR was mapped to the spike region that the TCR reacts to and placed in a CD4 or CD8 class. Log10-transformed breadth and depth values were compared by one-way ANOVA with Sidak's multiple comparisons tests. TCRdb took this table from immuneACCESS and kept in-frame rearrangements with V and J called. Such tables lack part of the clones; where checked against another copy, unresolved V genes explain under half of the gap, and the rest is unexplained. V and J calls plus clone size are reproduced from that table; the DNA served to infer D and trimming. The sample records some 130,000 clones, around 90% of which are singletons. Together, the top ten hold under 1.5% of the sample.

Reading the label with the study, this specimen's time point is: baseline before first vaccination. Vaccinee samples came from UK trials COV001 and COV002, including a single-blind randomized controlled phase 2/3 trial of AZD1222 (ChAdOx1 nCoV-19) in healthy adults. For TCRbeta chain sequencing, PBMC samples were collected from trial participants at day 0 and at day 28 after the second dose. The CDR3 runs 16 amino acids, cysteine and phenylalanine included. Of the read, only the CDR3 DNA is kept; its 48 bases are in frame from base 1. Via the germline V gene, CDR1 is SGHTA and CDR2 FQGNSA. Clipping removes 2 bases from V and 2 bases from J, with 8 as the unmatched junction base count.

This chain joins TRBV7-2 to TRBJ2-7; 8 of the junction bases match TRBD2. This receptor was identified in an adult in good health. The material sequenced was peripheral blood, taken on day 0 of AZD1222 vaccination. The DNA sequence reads TGTGCCAGCAGCTTAAGGACCCGGGGGGGTACCTACGAGCAGTACTTC. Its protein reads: CASSLRTRGGTYEQYF.